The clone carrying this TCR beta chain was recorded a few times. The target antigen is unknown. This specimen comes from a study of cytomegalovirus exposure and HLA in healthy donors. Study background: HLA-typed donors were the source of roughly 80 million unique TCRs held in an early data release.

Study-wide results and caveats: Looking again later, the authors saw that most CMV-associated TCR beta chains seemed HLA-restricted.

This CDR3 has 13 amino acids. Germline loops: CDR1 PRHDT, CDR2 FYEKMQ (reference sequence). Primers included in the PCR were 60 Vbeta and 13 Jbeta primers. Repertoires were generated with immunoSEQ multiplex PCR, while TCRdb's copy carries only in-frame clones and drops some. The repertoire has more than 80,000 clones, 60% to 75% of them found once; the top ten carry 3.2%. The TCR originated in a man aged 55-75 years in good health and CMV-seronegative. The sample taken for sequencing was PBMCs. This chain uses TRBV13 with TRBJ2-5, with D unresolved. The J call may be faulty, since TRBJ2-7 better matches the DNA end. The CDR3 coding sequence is TGTGCCAGCAGCCCCCCCCTCTCCTACGAGCAGTACTTC. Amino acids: CASSPPLSYEQYF.